Presented here are 32 T cell receptor beta chains from one specimen sequenced in a study of blood T cell repertoires in COVID-19. Method: immunoSEQ multiplex PCR; TCRdb's copy keeps in-frame clones and lacks some. The sample has around 130,000 clones, over 85% seen once. Sample: peripheral blood. The receptors derive from a man aged 55 to 70 with COVID-19, enrolled during active disease.

The chain is built from TRBV6-5 and TRBJ2-2; 10 positions match TRBD2. In germline, CDR1 is MNHEY, CDR2 SVGAGI. Trimming removed 5 bases from V and 8 bases from J; junction bases left unmatched: 5. The CDR3 contains 14 residues. CDR3 coding DNA: TGTGCCAGCAGTAAGGGACTAGCGACAGGGGAGCTGTTTTTT. Protein sequence: CASSKGLATGELFF.

This clone was seen once. The J gene is TRBJ2-5, the V gene TRBV7-6, with D perhaps TRBD1 (5 bases). The V end lost 0 bases, the J end lost 5 bases, and 13 bases lay between the germline ends. The CDR3 runs 15 residues. Germline assignment: CDR1 SGHVS and CDR2 FNYEAQ. CDR3 region: CASSLAWGRAETQYF. CDR3 coding DNA: TGTGCCAGCAGCTTAGCGTGGGGCAGGGCTGAGACCCAGTACTTC.

In this sample, this clone turned up once. The chain uses TRBV6-2 or TRBV6-3 and TRBJ1-6, with 8 positions matching TRBD1. The germline V gene encodes CDR1 MNHEY and CDR2 SVGEGT. This CDR3 comprises 15 residues. V shed 4 bases and J 10 bases; nucleotides not matched to a gene: 9. CDR3 residues: CASSSPGQGESPLHF. CDR3 DNA: TGTGCCAGCAGTTCACCCGGACAGGGCGAGTCACCCCTCCACTTT.

This chain uses TRBV5-4 with TRBJ1-2; D may be TRBD1 (6 bases). V lost 0 bases, J lost 1 base, and 10 bases lay in between. Germline V gives CDR1 SGHNT, CDR2 YYREEE (reference sequence). The CDR3 loop spans 15 amino acids. CDR3 region: CASSLVQGYNYGYTF. DNA of the CDR3: TGTGCCAGCAGCTTGGTACAGGGCTATAACTATGGCTACACCTTC.

The chain recombines TRBV5-4 with TRBJ2-3; the match to TRBD2 covers 7 bases. V was pared by 0 bases and J by 4 bases, with 11 bases of the junction left unmatched. The CDR3 is 17 residues long. CDR1 is SGHNT and CDR2 is YYREEE in the germline V gene (reference sequence). The CDR3, as DNA: TGTGCCAGCAGCTTGGAGGCGGGGAGGGCAGATGCAGATACGCAGTATTTT. It encodes CASSLEAGRADADTQYF.

This sequence joins TRBV2 and TRBJ2-7, with 12 bases that match TRBD2. The CDR3 sequence is 15 residues long. The ends lost 3 bases at V and 4 bases at J; junction bases unmatched: 4. From germline, CDR1 is SNHLY and CDR2 FYNNEI. CDR3 residues: CASSDPTSGSYEQYF. CDR3 bases: TGTGCCAGCAGTGATCCGACTAGCGGGAGTTACGAGCAGTACTTC.

Note on this clone: Distinct nucleotide sequences in the sample also encode this CDR3. V usage is TRBV7-3 and J usage is TRBJ2-5; D uncertain. The V gene lost 3 bases and the J gene lost 1 base, with 6 bases spanning the gap. This CDR3 is 13 amino acids long. Per germline, CDR1 SGHTA and CDR2 FQGTGA. CDR3 sequence (DNA): TGTGCCAGCAGCTTGAGTCGCCAAGAGACCCAGTACTTC. This encodes CASSLSRQETQYF.

The gene calls are TRBV27 and TRBJ1-1; D not certain. V lost 5 bases, J lost 2 bases, and 18 bases lay in between. The CDR3 totals 16 residues. Germline V gene sequence: CDR1 MNHEY, CDR2 SMNVEV (reference sequence). The CDR3 DNA reads as TGTGCCAGCAGTCCCCTCGCCGGGGTGATAAACACTGAAGCTTTCTTT. Its translation: CASSPLAGVINTEAFF.

The genes are TRBV29-1 and TRBJ2-3; D is ambiguous. Germline V gene sequence: CDR1 SQVTM, CDR2 ANQGSEA. V was clipped by 8 bases and J by 0 bases, with 12 bases between them. This CDR3 region has 13 residues. The CDR3, as DNA: TGCAGCCTCCTGGGCCTTAGCACAGATACGCAGTATTTT. Amino acid sequence: CSLLGLSTDTQYF.

This chain connects TRBV5-3 to TRBJ2-5; tentative D call: TRBD2 (5 bases). TRBV5-3 is flagged as an ORF with uncertain function. Trimming left V 4 bases short and J 5 bases short, with 6 bases between. The CDR3 consists of 11 residues. This CDR3 reads CARSPGETQYF. CDR3 DNA sequence: TGTGCCAGAAGCCCGGGGGAGACCCAGTACTTC.

This chain connects TRBV11-3 to TRBJ2-7; TRBD2 is a possible D gene (6 bases). The CDR3 covers 13 residues. Looked up from germline, CDR1 is SGHNT and CDR2 is YENEEA. Trimming removed 1 base at V and 6 bases at J, with 10 bases between. The CDR3 coding sequence is TGTGCCAGCAGCTTAGCGGGAGCCGGCGAGCAGTACTTC. Residues: CASSLAGAGEQYF.

The CDR3 spells CASSRTRQEANVLTF. DNA of the CDR3: TGTGCCAGCAGCAGAACCAGACAGGAGGCCAACGTCCTGACTTTC. The rearrangement links TRBV21-1 to TRBJ2-6; the D call of TRBD1 is as the table states it, not checked on the DNA. TRBV21-1 is annotated as a pseudogene. The CDR3 totals 15 residues.

The chain uses TRBV10-3 and TRBJ2-1; 16 positions match TRBD2. V gave up 6 bases and J gave up 7 bases; unmatched junction bases: 3. The V gene's germline CDR1 is ENHRY and CDR2 SYGVKD. The CDR3 is 15 amino acids. In nucleotides, the CDR3 is TGTGCCATCAGCGAGGGACTAGCGGGAGGGAATGAGCAGTTCTTC. Amino acid sequence: CAISEGLAGGNEQFF.

The rearrangement uses TRBV5-1 and TRBJ1-4; D is perhaps TRBD1 (6 bases). The germline gives CDR1 SGHRS, CDR2 YFSETQ. Trimming pared 4 bases from V and 2 bases from J, leaving 12 bases between. CDR3 size: 15 residues. The CDR3 sequence is CASSLGGDTNEKLFF. In DNA, the CDR3 is TGCGCCAGCAGCCTAGGGGGGGACACTAATGAAAAACTGTTTTTT.

The table lists this clone with a count of one. This sequence joins TRBV7-4 and TRBJ2-7; possible D gene TRBD2, 5 bases. This CDR3 is built from 13 residues. The V gene's germline CDR1 is SGHVT and CDR2 SQSDAQ. Trimming stripped 1 base from V and 6 bases from J, with 10 bases between. CDR3 residues: CASSLDSSPEQYF. In DNA form, the CDR3 reads TGTGCCAGCAGCTTAGACTCTAGCCCCGAGCAGTACTTC.

The chain couples TRBV19 to TRBJ1-4; the D is unclear. Trimming removed 6 bases from V and 7 bases from J, with 18 bases in between. In germline, CDR1 is LNHDA, CDR2 SQIVND (reference sequence). This CDR3 has 15 residues. The CDR3 spells CASRIPTGSGEKLFF. The CDR3 region has the DNA TGTGCCAGTAGGATTCCGACGGGGTCTGGTGAAAAACTGTTTTTT.

This clone was seen a handful of times. The chain is built from TRBV6-6 and TRBJ2-7; 7 bases match TRBD2. The CDR3 is 15 amino acids. Germline CDR1 is MNHNY and CDR2 is SVGAGI (reference sequence). Trimming at V came to 3 bases and at J to 3 bases, leaving 8 bases not matched to a gene. In nucleotides, the CDR3 is TGTGCCAGCAGTTATGCGGCTAGCGGACACTACGAGCAGTACTTC. Its protein product is CASSYAASGHYEQYF.

The chain has TRBV7-2 and TRBJ2-1; the match to TRBD1 covers 7 bases. V was clipped by 5 bases and J by 9 bases; unmatched bases: 7. The CDR3 spans 13 residues. Germline lookup yields CDR1 SGHTA and CDR2 FQGNSA. The CDR3 here is CASSRLQGSEQFF. CDR3 nucleotides: TGTGCCAGCAGCCGATTACAGGGGAGTGAGCAGTTCTTC.

The CDR3 DNA sequence: TGCGCCAGCAGCTTGGAACGGGGTGAGGATACGCAGTATTTT. Protein product: CASSLERGEDTQYF. The V and J genes are TRBV5-1 and TRBJ2-3; tentatively, D is TRBD2 (5 bases). Germline V gene sequence: CDR1 SGHRS, CDR2 YFSETQ. This CDR3 has 14 amino acids. V lost 0 bases and J 6 bases, leaving 11 bases between the germline ends. Full variable domain (rest looked up from reference TRBV5-1 and TRBJ2-3): KAGVTQTPRYLIKTRGQQVTLSCSPISGHRSVSWYQQTPGQGLQFLFEYFSETQRNKGNFPGRFSGRQFSNSRSEMNVSTLELGDSALYLCASSLERGEDTQYFGPGTRLTVL.

This chain joins TRBV27 and TRBJ1-2; TRBD1 might be the D (6 bases). From germline, CDR1 is MNHEY and CDR2 SMNVEV (reference sequence). The V gene lost 6 bases and the J gene lost 4 bases, with 15 bases spanning the gap. The CDR3 is made up of 14 amino acids. CDR3 sequence reads: CASRETTGSYGYTF. The CDR3 DNA follows: TGTGCCAGCAGAGAGACAACAGGGAGCTATGGCTACACCTTC.

The sample holds a few counts of this clone. The chain recombines TRBV3-1 (or the pseudogene TRBV3-2) with TRBJ2-7, with 10 bases matching TRBD2. Trimming at V came to 3 bases and at J to 3 bases, leaving 8 bases not matched to a gene. This CDR3 is built from 16 residues. Germline V gene data show CDR1 as LGHDT and CDR2 as YNNKEL (reference sequence). The CDR3 DNA reads TGTGCCAGCAGCCAGTGGACTAGCGGCCGATTCTACGAGCAGTACTTC. This translates into CASSQWTSGRFYEQYF.

The rearrangement links TRBV9 to TRBJ1-2; a possible D gene is TRBD1 (6 bases). The CDR3 is made up of 16 amino acids. The V and J ends lost 4 bases and 2 bases respectively, with 18 bases between them. CDR1 SGDLS and CDR2 YYNGEE come from the germline V gene. This chain's CDR3 is CASSQGTLSRNYGYTF. The CDR3 DNA reads TGTGCCAGCAGCCAGGGGACACTCTCACGAAACTATGGCTACACCTTC.

This chain uses TRBV7-8 with TRBJ2-3; 10 bases fit TRBD2. The CDR3 is made up of 16 amino acids. The germline gives CDR1 SGHVS, CDR2 FQNEAQ. The V segment lost 2 bases and the J segment 4 bases; nucleotides outside the gene matches: 6. The CDR3 reads CASSLFSGRVPDTQYF. The CDR3 nucleotides read TGTGCCAGCAGCTTATTCAGCGGGAGGGTTCCAGATACGCAGTATTTT.

This chain joins TRBV3-1 (or the pseudogene TRBV3-2) and TRBJ2-7, with D perhaps TRBD1 (5 bases). CDR1 is LGHDT, CDR2 YNNKEL, per germline (reference sequence). CDR3 size: 15 residues. Trimming left V 0 bases short and J 2 bases short, with 11 bases between. As DNA, the CDR3 is TGTGCCAGCAGCCAAGATCGGACACCTACCTACGAGCAGTACTTC. Its translation is CASSQDRTPTYEQYF.

This rearrangement joins TRBV10-3 to TRBJ1-1, with 8 bases that match TRBD1. The V gene end was trimmed by 3 bases and the J gene end by 8 bases; junction bases not matched to a gene: 17. CDR3 length equals 17 residues. The germline V gene encodes CDR1 ENHRY and CDR2 SYGVKD. CDR3 in amino acids: CAISDQSLGQAGAEAFF. For the CDR3, the DNA is TGTGCCATCAGTGATCAGTCTCTGGGACAGGCCGGAGCCGAAGCTTTCTTT.

The chain is built from TRBV3-1 (or the pseudogene TRBV3-2) and TRBJ2-5; no clear D. Trimming took 0 bases from V and 1 from J, leaving 3 bases between them. The CDR3 is made up of 13 amino acids. Germline V gene sequence: CDR1 LGHDT, CDR2 YNNKEL (reference sequence). For the CDR3, the DNA is TGTGCCAGCAGCCAAGACAGCCAAGAGACCCAGTACTTC. This sequence encodes CASSQDSQETQYF.

The J gene is TRBJ1-5, the V gene TRBV28, with a possible D match to TRBD1 (5 bases). The CDR3 covers 16 residues. The V gene lost 4 bases and the J gene lost 3 bases, with 16 bases spanning the gap. From germline, CDR1 is MDHEN and CDR2 SYDVKM. The CDR3 bases are TGTGCCAGCAGTTACCCGACAGCAAGCCCCAATCAGCCCCAGCATTTT. This sequence encodes CASSYPTASPNQPQHF.

The chain has TRBV12-5 and TRBJ2-1, with D perhaps TRBD2 (5 bases). Trimming shortened V by 1 base and J by 4 bases, and 17 bases separated the two germline ends. CDR3 length equals 17 residues. The germline CDR1 and CDR2 sequences are LGHNT and FRNRAP. The CDR3 is CASGLALARALYNEQFF. In DNA, the CDR3 is TGTGCTAGTGGTTTGGCGCTGGCGAGGGCCCTTTACAATGAGCAGTTCTTC.

V and J are TRBV11-3 and TRBJ1-4; 9 nucleotides line up with TRBD1. The germline V gene encodes CDR1 SGHNT and CDR2 YENEEA. The CDR3 sequence is 15 residues long. J gave up 5 bases and V 1 base, and 2 bases lay outside the gene matches. The CDR3 loop reads CASSLGGTGNEKLFF. In DNA, the CDR3 is TGTGCCAGCAGCTTAGGTGGGACAGGGAATGAAAAACTGTTTTTT.

The rearrangement uses TRBV5-1 and TRBJ2-1; 8 bases align to TRBD2. Germline CDR1 reads SGHRS; CDR2 reads YFSETQ. There are 17 residues in the CDR3. With 0 bases clipped from V and 7 bases from J, the junction kept 12 bases outside the gene matches. The CDR3 protein is CASSLEGGLAGSNEQFF. For the CDR3, the DNA is TGCGCCAGCAGCTTGGAAGGCGGTCTAGCGGGTTCTAATGAGCAGTTCTTC.

This chain uses TRBV5-6 with TRBJ1-2; D is possibly TRBD1 (6 bases). This CDR3 is built from 14 residues. CDR1 is SGHDT and CDR2 is YYEEEE in the germline V gene. The V and J ends lost 3 bases and 4 bases respectively, with 13 bases between them. CDR3 residues: CASSYGQPIYGYTF. CDR3 in DNA: TGTGCCAGCAGCTATGGACAGCCCATCTATGGCTACACCTTC.

This sequence joins TRBV24-1 and TRBJ2-1, with D possibly matching TRBD2 (6 bases). CDR1 and CDR2 from the germline V gene are KGHDR and SFDVKD. V was cut by 2 bases and J by 0 bases, with 13 bases left in between. The CDR3 covers 17 residues. CDR3 in amino acids: CATSDYGTYNSYNEQFF. In nucleotides, the CDR3 is TGTGCCACCAGTGATTACGGGACTTACAACTCCTACAATGAGCAGTTCTTC.